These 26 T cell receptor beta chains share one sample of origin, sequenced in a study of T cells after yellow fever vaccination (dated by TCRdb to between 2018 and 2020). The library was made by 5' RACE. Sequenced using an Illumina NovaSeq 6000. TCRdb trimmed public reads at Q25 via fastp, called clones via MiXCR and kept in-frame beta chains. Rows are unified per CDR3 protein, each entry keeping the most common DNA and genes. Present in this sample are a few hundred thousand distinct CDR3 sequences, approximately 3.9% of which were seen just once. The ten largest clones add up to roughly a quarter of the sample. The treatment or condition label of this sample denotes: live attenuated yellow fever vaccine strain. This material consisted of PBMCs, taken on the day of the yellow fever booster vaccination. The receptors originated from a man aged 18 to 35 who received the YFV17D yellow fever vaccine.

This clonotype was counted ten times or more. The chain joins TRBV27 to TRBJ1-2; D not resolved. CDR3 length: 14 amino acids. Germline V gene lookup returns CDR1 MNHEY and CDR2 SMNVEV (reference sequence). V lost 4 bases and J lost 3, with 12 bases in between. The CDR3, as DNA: TGTGCCAGCAGTTCCAACCAGGACTACTATGGCTACACCTTC. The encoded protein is CASSSNQDYYGYTF.

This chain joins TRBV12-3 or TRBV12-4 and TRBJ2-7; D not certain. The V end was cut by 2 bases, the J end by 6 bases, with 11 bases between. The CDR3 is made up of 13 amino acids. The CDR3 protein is CASSLTGNREQYV. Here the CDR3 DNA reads TGTGCCAGCAGTTTAACCGGTAATCGCGAGCAGTACGTC.

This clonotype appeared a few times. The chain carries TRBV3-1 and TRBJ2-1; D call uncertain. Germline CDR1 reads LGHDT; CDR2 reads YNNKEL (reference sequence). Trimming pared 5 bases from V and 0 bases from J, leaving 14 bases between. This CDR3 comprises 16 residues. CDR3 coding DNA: TGTGCCAGCAGCTGGTCGGCAACAAACTCCTACAATGAGCAGTTCTTC. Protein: CASSWSATNSYNEQFF.

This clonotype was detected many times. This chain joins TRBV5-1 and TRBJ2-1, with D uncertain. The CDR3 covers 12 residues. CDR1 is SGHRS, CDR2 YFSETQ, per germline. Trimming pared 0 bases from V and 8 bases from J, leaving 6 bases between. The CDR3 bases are TGCGCCAGCAGCTTGGGCGCCTATGAGCAGTTCTTC. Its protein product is CASSLGAYEQFF.

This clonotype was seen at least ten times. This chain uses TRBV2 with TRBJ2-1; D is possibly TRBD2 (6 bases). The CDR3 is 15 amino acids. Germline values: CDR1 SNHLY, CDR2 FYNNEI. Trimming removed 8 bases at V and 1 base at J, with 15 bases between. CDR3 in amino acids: CASLAGGGSYNEQFF. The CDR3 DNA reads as TGTGCCAGCTTGGCCGGGGGTGGGTCCTACAATGAGCAGTTCTTC. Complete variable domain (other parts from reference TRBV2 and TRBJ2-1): EPEVTQTPSHQVTQMGQEVILRCVPISNHLYFYWYRQILGQKVEFLVSFYNNEISEKSEIFDDQFSVERPDGSNFTLKIRSTKLEDSAMYFCASLAGGGSYNEQFFGPGTRLTVL.

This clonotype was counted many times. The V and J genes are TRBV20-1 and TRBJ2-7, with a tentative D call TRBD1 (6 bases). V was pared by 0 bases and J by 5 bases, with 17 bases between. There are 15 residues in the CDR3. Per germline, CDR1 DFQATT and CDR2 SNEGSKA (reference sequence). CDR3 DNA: TGCAGTGCTAGAGATATTGGGTGGCAGGGGAACGAGCAGTACTTC. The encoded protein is CSARDIGWQGNEQYF.

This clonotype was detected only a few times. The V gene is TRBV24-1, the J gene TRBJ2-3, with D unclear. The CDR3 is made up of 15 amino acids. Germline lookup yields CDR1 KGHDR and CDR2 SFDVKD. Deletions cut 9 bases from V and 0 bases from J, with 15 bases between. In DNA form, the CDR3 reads TGTGCCACCGGGGTGCACACTCCTAGCACAGATACGCAGTATTTT. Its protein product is CATGVHTPSTDTQYF.

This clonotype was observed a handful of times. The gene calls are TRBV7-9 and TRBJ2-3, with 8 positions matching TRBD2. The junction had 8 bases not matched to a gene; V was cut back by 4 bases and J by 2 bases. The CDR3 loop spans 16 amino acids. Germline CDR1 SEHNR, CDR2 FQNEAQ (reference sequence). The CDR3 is CASSSSERGLTDTQYF. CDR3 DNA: TGTGCCAGCAGCTCGTCTGAGCGGGGGCTCACAGATACGCAGTATTTT.

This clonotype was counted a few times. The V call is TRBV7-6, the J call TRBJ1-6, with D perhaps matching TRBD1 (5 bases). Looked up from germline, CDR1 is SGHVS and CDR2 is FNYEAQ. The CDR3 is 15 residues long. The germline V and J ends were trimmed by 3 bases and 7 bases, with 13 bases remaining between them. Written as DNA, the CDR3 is TGTGCCAGCAGCTTTATGGCCCAGGGAAATTCACCCCTCCACTTT. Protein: CASSFMAQGNSPLHF.

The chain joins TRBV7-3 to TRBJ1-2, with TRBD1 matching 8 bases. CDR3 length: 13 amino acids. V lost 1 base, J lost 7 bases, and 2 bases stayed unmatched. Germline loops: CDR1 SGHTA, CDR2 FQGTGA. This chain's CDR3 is CASSLIQGGGYTF. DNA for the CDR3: TGTGCCAGCAGCTTAATACAGGGGGGTGGCTACACCTTC.

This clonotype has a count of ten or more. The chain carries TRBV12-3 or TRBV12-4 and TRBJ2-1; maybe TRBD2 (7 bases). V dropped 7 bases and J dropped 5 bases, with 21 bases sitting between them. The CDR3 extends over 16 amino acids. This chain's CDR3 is CASTAPAGGLHNEQFF. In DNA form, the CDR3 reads TGTGCCAGCACCGCCCCAGCCGGGGGGCTGCACAATGAGCAGTTCTTC.

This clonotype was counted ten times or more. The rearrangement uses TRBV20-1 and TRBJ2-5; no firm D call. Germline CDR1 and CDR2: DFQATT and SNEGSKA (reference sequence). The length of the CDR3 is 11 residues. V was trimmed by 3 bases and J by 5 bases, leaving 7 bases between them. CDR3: CSASVWETQYF. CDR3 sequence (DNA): TGCAGTGCTAGTGTATGGGAGACCCAGTACTTC.

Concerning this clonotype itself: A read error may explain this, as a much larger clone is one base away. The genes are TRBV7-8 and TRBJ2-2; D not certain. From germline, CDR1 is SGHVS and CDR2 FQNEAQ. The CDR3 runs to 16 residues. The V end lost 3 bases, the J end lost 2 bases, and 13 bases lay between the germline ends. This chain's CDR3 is CASSFKGPFNTGELFF. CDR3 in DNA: TGTGCCAGCAGCTTTAAGGGCCCGTTCAACACCGGGGAGCTGTTTTTT.

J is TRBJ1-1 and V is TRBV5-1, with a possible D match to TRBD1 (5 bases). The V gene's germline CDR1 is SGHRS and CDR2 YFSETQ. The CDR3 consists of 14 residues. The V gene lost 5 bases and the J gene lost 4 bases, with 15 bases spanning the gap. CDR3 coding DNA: TGCGCCAGCAGGATAGCCGGGACGGGCACTGAAGCTTTCTTT. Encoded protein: CASRIAGTGTEAFF.

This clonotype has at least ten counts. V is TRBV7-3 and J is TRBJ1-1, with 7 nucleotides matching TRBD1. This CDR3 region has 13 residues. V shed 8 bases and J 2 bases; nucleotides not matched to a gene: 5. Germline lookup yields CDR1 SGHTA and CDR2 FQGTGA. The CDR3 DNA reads TGTGCCAGCCAAGGACAGGCTAACACTGAAGCTTTCTTT. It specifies CASQGQANTEAFF.

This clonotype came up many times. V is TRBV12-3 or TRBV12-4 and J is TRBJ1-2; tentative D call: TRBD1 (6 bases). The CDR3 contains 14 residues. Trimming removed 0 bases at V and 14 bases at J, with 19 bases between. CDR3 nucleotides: TGTGCCAGCAGTTTAGCGGGACACGCCGGAGGGGAGACCTTC. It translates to CASSLAGHAGGETF.

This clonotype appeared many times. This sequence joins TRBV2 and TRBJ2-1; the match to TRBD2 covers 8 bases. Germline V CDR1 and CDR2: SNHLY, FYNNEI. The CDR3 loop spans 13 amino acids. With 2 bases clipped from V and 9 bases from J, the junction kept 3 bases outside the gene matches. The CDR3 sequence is CASSERGTSEQFF. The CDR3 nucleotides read TGTGCCAGCAGTGAACGGGGGACTAGTGAGCAGTTCTTC.

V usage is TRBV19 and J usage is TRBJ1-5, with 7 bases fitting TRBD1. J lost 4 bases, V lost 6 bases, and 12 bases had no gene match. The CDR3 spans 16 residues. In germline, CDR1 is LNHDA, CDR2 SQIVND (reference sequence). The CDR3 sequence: CASSIHHRGLNQPQHF. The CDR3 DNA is TGTGCCAGTAGCATCCATCACAGGGGTTTGAATCAGCCCCAGCATTTT.

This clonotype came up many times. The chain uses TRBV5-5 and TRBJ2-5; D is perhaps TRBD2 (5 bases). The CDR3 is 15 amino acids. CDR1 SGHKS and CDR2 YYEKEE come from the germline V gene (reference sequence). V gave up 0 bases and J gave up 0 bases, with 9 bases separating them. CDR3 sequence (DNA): TGTGCCAGCAGCTTGGGTGGGAGCTACCAAGAGACCCAGTACTTC. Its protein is CASSLGGSYQETQYF.

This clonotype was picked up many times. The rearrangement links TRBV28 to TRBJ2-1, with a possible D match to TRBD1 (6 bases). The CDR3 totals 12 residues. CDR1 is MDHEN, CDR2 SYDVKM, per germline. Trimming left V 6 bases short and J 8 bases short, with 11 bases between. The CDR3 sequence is CASRKQGYEQFF. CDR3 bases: TGTGCCAGCAGGAAACAGGGTTATGAGCAGTTCTTC.

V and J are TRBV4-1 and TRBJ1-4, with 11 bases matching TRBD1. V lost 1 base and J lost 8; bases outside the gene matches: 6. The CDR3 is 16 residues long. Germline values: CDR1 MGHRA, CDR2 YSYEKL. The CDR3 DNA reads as TGCGCCAGCAGCCAAGGAGGACAGGGGGCTTTGGAAAAACTGTTTTTT. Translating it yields CASSQGGQGALEKLFF.

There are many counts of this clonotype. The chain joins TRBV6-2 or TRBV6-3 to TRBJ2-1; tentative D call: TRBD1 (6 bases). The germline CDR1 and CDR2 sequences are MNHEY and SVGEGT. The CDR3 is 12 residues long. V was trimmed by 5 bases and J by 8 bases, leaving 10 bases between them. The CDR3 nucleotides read TGTGCCAGCAGTACAGGGATGGATGAGCAGTTCTTC. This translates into CASSTGMDEQFF.

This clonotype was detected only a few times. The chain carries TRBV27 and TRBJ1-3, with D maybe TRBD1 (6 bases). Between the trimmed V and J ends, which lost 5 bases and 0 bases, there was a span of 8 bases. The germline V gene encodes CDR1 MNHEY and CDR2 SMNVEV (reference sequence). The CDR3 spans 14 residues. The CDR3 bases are TGTGCCAGCAGTGAACAGGGCTCTGGAAACACCATATATTTT. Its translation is CASSEQGSGNTIYF.

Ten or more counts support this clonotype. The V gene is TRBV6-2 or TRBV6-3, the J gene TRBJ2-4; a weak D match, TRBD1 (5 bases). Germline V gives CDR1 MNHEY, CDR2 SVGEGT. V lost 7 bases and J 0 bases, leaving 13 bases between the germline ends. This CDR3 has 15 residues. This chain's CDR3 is CASKPAGIAKNIQYF. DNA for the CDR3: TGTGCCAGCAAACCAGCAGGGATAGCCAAAAACATTCAGTACTTC.

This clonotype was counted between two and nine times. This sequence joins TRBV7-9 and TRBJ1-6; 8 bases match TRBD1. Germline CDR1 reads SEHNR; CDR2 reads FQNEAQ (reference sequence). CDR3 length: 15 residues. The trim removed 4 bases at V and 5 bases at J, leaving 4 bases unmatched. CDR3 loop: CASSYRQGNNSPLHF. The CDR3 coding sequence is TGTGCCAGCAGCTATAGACAGGGGAATAATTCACCCCTCCACTTT.

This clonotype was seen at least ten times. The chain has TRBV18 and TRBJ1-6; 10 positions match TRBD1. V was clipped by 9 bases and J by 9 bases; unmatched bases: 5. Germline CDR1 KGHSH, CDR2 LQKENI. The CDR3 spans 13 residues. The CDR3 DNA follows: TGTGCCAGTCGACAGGGGGCTCGTTCACCCCTCCACTTT. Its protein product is CASRQGARSPLHF.